This TCR beta chain was identified in a study of neurological immune-mediated disorders. The table lists this clonotype with a few counts. Its antigen is unknown. This may arise from a read error, as a much more abundant clone is one base away. Regarding the study as a whole: Sharing of CDR3 amino acid sequences among expanded clones across subjects was absent, suggesting private repertoires in all groups.

One entry per CDR3 protein, called by TCRdb with MiXCR from the 5' RACE reads. The sample lists about 66,000 distinct CDR3 sequences; 5.2% were seen once. The V gene's germline CDR1 is MGHRA and CDR2 YSYEKL. Trimming stripped 0 bases from V and 4 bases from J, with 13 bases between. The CDR3 contains 16 residues. Sequenced material: PBMCs. The chain uses TRBV4-1 and TRBJ1-5; D possibly corresponds to TRBD1 (5 bases). This receptor was obtained from a woman in her 30s with multiple sclerosis. CDR3 sequence (DNA): TGCGCCAGCAGCCAAGACCCCGGGACGACAAATCAGCCCCAGCATTTT. Amino acid sequence: CASSQDPGTTNQPQHF.